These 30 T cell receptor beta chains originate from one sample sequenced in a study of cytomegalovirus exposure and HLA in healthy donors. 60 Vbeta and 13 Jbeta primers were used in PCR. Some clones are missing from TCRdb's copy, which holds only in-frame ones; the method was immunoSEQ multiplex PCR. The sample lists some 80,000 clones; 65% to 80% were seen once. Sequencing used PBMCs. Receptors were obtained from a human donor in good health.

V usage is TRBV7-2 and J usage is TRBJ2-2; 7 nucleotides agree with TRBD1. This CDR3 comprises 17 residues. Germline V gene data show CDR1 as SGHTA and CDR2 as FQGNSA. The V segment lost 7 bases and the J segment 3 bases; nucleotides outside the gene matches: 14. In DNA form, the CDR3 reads TGTGCCAGCATCCCTCCCCTCACAGGGGAAGACACCGGGGAGCTGTTTTTT. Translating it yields CASIPPLTGEDTGELFF.

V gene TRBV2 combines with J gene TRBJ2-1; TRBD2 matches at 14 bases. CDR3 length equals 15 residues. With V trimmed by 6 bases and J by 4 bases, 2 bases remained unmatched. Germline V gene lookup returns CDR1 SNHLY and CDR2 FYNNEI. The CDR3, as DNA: TGTGCCAGCAGGAGGACTAGCGGGGGGTACAATGAGCAGTTCTTC. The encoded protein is CASRRTSGGYNEQFF.

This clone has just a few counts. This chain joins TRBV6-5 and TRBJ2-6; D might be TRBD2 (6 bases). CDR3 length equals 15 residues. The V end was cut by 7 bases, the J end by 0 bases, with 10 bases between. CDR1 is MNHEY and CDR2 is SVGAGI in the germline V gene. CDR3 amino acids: CASMDGSSGANVLTF. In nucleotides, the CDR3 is TGTGCCAGCATGGACGGGAGCTCTGGGGCCAACGTCCTGACTTTC.

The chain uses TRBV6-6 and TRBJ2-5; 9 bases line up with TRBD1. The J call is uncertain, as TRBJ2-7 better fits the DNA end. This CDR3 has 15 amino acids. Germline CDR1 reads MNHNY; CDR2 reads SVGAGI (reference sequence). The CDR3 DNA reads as TGTGCCAGCAGTTACTCCGGGACAGGGACCTACGAGCAGTACTTC. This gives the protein CASSYSGTGTYEQYF.

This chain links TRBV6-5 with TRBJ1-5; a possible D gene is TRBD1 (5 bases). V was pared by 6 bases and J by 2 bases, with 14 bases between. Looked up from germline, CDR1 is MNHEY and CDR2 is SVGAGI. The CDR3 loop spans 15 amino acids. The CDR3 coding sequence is TGTGCCAGCAGGCCGACAGTTGGACGCAATCAGCCCCAGCATTTT. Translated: CASRPTVGRNQPQHF.

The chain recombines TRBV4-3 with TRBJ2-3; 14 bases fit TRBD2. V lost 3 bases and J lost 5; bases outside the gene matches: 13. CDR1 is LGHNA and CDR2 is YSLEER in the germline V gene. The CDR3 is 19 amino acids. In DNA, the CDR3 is TGCGCCAGCAGCCACCGACTAGCGGGGGGGCAAGGGACACAAGATACGCAGTATTTT. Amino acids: CASSHRLAGGQGTQDTQYF.

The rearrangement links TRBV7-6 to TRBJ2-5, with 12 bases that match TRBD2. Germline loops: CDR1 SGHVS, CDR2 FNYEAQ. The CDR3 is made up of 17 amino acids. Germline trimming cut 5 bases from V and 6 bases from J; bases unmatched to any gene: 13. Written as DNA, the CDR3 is TGTGCCAGCAGCCTGGGGGCTAGCGGGGGGGCCATGAAGACCCAGTACTTC. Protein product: CASSLGASGGAMKTQYF.

CDR3 DNA sequence: TGTGCCAGCAGGGATCCCCGAGGAGGAGCCTTCAATGAGCAGTTCTTC. Protein: CASRDPRGGAFNEQFF. This rearrangement joins TRBV28 to TRBJ2-1; tentative D call: TRBD2 (5 bases). The germline V and J ends were trimmed by 6 bases and 6 bases, with 21 bases remaining between them. The germline V gene encodes CDR1 MDHEN and CDR2 SYDVKM. The CDR3 covers 16 residues.

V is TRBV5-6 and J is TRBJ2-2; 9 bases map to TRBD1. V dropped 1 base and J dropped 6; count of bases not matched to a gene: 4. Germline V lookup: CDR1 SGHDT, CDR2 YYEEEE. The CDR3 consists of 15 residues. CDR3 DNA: TGTGCCAGCAGCTTGACAGGGGGCCCAGCCGGGGAGCTGTTTTTT. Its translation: CASSLTGGPAGELFF.

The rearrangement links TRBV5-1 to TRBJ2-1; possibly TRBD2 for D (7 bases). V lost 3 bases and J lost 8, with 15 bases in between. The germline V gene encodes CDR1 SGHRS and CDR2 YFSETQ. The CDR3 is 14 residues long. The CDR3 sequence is CASSYKGGRDEQFF. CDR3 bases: TGCGCCAGCAGCTACAAGGGGGGGAGGGATGAGCAGTTCTTC.

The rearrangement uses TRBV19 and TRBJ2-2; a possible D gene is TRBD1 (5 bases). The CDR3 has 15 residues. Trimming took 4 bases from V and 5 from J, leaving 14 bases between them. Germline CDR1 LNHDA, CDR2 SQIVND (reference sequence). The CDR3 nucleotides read TGTGCCAGTAGTACCTCAGGGTGGGGAACCGGGGAGCTGTTTTTT. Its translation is CASSTSGWGTGELFF. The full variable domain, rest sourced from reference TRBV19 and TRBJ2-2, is DGGITQSPKYLFRKEGQNVTLSCEQNLNHDAMYWYRQDPGQGLRLIYYSQIVNDFQKGDIAEGYSVSREKKESFPLTVTSAQKNPTAFYLCASSTSGWGTGELFFGEGSRLTVL.

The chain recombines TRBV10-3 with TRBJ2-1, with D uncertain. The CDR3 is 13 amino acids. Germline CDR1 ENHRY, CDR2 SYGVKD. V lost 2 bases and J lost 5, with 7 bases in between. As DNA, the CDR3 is TGTGCCATCAGTGAGCTGTCAGACAATGAGCAGTTCTTC. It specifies CAISELSDNEQFF.

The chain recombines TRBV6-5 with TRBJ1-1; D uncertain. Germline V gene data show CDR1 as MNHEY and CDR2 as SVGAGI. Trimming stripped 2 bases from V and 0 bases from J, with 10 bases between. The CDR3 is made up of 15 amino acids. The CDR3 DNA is TGTGCCAGCAGTTACGCGGGCAGCATGAACACTGAAGCTTTCTTT. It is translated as CASSYAGSMNTEAFF.

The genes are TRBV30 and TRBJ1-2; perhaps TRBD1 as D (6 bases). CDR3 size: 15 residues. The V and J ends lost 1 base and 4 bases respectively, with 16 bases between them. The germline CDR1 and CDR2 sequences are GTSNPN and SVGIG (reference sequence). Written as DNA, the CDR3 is TGTGCCTGGAGTGGAGAGGGGGACAAGGGCTATGGCTACACCTTC. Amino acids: CAWSGEGDKGYGYTF.

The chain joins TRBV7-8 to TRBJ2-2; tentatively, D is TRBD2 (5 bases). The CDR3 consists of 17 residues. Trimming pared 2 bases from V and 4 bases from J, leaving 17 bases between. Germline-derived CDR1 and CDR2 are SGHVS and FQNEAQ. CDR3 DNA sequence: TGTGCCAGCAGCTTAACGTCCCTAGCTGGATTCACCGGGGAGCTGTTTTTT. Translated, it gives CASSLTSLAGFTGELFF.

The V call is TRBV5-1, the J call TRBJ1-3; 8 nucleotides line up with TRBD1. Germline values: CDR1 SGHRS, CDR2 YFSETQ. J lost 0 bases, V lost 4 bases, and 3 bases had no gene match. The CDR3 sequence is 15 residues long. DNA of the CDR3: TGCGCCAGCAGCATAGGACAGGGCTCTGGAAACACCATATATTTT. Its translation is CASSIGQGSGNTIYF.

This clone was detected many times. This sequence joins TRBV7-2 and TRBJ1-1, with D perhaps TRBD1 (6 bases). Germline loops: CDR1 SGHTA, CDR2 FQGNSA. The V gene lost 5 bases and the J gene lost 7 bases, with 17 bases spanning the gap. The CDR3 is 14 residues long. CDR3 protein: CASSGPRTESEAFF. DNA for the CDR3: TGTGCCAGCAGCGGTCCACGGACAGAGAGTGAAGCTTTCTTT.

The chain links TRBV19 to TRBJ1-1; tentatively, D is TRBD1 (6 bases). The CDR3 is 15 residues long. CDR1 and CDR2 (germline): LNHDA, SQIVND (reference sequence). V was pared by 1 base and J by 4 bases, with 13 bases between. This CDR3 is CASSIGQGRGTEAFF. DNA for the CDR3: TGTGCCAGTAGTATAGGGCAGGGGAGAGGCACTGAAGCTTTCTTT.

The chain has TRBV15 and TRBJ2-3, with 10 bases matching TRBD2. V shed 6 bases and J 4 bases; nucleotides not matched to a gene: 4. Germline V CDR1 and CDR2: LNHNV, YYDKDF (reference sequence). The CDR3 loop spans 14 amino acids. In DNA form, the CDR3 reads TGTGCCACCAGGGCTAGCGGGGGACCAGATACGCAGTATTTT. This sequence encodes CATRASGGPDTQYF.

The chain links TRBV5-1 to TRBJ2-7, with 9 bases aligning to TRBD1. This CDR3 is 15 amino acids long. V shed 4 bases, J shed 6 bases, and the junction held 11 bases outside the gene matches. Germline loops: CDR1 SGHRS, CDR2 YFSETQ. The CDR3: CASSVTTGGSPEQYF. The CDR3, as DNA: TGCGCCAGCAGCGTGACGACAGGGGGGTCCCCCGAGCAGTACTTC.

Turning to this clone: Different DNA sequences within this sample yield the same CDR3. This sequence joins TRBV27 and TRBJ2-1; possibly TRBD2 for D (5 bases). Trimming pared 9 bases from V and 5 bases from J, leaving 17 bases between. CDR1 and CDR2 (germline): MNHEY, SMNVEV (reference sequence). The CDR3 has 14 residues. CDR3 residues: CASAPGGFNNEQFF. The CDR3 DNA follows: TGTGCCAGTGCCCCTGGCGGGTTCAACAATGAGCAGTTCTTC.

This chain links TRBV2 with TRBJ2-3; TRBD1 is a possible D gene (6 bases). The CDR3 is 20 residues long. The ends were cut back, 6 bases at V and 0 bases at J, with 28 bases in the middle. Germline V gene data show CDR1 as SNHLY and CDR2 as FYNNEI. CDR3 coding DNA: TGTGCCAGCAGGGAGGCGGTCAGGGGCCTTCTGAGAGGAAGCACAGATACGCAGTATTTT. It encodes CASREAVRGLLRGSTDTQYF.

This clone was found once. CDR3 in DNA: TGCGCCAGCAGCTTTCTACCGGACAGGGGCAGGGATACGCAGTATTTT. The encoded protein is CASSFLPDRGRDTQYF. The chain links TRBV5-1 to TRBJ2-3; 9 bases agree with TRBD1. V lost 2 bases to trimming and J lost 6 bases; unmatched junction nucleotides: 10. This CDR3 spans 16 amino acids. Germline V gives CDR1 SGHRS, CDR2 YFSETQ.

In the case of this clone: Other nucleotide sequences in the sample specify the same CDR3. As DNA, the CDR3 is TGCAGTGCTAAATTAGGGACAGAAGCTTTCTTT. Protein sequence: CSAKLGTEAFF. This rearrangement joins TRBV20-1 to TRBJ1-1, with D perhaps TRBD1 (6 bases). The V end lost 4 bases, the J end lost 8 bases, and 11 bases lay between the germline ends. Germline V CDR1 and CDR2: DFQATT, SNEGSKA (reference sequence). CDR3 size: 11 residues.

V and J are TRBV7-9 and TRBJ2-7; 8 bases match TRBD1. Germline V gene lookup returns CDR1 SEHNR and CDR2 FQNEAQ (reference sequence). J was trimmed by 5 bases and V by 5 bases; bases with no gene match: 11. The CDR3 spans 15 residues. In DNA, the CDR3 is TGTGCCAGCAGCCCCATCCCCGGGACAGGCGACGAGCAGTACTTC. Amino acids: CASSPIPGTGDEQYF.

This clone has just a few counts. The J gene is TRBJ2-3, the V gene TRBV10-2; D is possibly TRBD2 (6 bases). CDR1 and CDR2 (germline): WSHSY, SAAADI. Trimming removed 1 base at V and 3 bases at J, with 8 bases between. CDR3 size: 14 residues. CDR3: CASSEWGVTDTQYF. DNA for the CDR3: TGCGCCAGCAGTGAGTGGGGGGTAACAGATACGCAGTATTTT.

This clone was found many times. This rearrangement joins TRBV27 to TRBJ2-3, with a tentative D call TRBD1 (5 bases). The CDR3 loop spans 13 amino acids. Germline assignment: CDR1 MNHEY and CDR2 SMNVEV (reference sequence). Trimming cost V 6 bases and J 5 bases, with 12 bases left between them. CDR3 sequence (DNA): TGTGCCAGCAGCCCCATAGGGGTAGATACGCAGTATTTT. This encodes CASSPIGVDTQYF.

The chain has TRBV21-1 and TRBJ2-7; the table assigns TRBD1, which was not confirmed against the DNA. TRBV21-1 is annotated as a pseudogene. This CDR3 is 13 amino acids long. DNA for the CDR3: TGTGCCAGCAGCCCTCAGGGACAGGGAAAGCAGTACTTC. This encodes CASSPQGQGKQYF.

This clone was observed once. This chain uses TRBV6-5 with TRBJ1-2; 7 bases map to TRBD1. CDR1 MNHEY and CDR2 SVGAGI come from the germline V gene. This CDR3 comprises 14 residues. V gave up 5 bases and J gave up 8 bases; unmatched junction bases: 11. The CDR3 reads CASSPSDRVGGYTF. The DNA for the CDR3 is TGTGCCAGCAGTCCCAGCGACAGGGTGGGCGGCTACACCTTC.

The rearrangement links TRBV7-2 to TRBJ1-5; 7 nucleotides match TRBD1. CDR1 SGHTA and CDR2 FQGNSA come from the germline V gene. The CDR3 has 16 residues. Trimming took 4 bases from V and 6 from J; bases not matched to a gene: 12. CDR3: CASSSQGTTGTQPQHF. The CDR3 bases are TGTGCCAGCAGCTCCCAGGGGACGACAGGGACTCAGCCCCAGCATTTT.